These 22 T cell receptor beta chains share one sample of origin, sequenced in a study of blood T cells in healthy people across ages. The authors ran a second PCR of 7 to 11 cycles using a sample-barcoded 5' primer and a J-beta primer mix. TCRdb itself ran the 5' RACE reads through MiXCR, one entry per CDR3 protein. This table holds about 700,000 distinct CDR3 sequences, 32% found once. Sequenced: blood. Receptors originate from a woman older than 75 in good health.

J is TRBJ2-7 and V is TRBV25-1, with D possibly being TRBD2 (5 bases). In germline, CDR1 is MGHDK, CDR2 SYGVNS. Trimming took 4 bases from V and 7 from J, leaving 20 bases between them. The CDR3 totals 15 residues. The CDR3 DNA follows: TGTGCCAGCAGTGCGGACGGGATCTCCTACAATGAGCAGTACTTC. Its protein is CASSADGISYNEQYF.

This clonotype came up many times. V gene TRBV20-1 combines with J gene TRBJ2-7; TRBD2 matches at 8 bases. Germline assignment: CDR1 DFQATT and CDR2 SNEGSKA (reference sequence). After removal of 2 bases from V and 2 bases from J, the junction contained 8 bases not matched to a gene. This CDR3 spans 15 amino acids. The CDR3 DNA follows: TGCAGTGCTAGATCCCCCAGCGGGGGACCCTACGAGCAGTACTTC. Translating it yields CSARSPSGGPYEQYF.

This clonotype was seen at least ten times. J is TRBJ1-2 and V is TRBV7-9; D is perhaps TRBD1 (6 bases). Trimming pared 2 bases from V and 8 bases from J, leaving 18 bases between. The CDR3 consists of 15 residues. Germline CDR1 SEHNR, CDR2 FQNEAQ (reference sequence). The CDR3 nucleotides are TGTGCCAGCAGCTTACGGACAGTTAAACATCTGGGCTACACCTTC. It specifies CASSLRTVKHLGYTF. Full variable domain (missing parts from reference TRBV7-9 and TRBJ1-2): DTGVSQNPRHKITKRGQNVTFRCDPISEHNRLYWYRQTLGQGPEFLTYFQNEAQLEKSRLLSDRFSAERPKGSFSTLEIQRTEQGDSAMYLCASSLRTVKHLGYTFGSGTRLTVV.

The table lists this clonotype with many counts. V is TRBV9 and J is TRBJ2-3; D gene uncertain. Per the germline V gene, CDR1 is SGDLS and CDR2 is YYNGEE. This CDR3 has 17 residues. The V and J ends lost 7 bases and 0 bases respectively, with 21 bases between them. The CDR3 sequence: CASGVRFSGASTDTQYF. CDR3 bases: TGTGCCAGCGGTGTTCGCTTCTCCGGAGCTAGCACAGATACGCAGTATTTT.

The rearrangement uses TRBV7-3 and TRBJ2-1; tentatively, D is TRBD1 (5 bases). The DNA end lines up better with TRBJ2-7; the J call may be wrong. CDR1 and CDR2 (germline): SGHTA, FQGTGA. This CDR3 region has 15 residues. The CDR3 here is CASSPRGSRGNEQYF. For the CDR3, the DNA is TGTGCCAGCAGCCCCCGCGGCTCTAGGGGCAATGAGCAGTACTTC.

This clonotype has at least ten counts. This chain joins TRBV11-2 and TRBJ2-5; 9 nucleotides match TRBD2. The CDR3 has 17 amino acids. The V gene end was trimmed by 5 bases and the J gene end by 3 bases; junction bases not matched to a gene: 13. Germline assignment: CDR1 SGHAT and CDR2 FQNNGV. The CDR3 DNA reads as TGTGCCAGCAGCCTCGGATCCTGGCGGGGGGGCGAAGAGACCCAGTACTTC. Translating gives CASSLGSWRGGEETQYF. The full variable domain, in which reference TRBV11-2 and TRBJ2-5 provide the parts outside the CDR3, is EAGVAQSPRYKIIEKRQSVAFWCNPISGHATLYWYQQILGQGPKLLIQFQNNGVVDDSQLPKDRFSAERLKGVDSTLKIQPAKLEDSAVYLCASSLGSWRGGEETQYFGPGTRLLVL.

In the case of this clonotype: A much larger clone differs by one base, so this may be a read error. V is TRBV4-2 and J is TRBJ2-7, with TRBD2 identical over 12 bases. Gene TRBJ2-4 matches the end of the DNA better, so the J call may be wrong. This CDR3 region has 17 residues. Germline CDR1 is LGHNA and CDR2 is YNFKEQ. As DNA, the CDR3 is TGTGCCAGCAGCCAGGAGACTAGCGGGGGTGGGAAAAGCATTCAGTACTTC. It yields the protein CASSQETSGGGKSIQYF.

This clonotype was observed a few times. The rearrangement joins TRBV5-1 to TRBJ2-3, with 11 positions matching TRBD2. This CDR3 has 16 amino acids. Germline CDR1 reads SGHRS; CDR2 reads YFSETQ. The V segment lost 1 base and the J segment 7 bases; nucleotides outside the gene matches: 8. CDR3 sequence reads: CASSLLASGGRNTQYF. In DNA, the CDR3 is TGCGCCAGCAGCTTGTTGGCTAGCGGGGGGCGTAATACGCAGTATTTT.

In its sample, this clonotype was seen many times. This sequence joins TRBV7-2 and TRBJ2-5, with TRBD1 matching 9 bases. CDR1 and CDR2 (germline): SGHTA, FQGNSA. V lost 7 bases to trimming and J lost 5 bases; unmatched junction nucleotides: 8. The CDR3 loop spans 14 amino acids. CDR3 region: CASTHGGTGETQYF. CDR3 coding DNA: TGTGCCAGCACCCACGGGGGGACAGGGGAGACCCAGTACTTC.

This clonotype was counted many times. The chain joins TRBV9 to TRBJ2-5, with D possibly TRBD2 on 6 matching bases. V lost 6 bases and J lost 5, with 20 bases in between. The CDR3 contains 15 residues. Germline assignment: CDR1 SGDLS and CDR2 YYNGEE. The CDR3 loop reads CASNRLGSNSETQYF. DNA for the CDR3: TGTGCCAGCAACAGACTAGGCTCGAATTCTGAGACCCAGTACTTC. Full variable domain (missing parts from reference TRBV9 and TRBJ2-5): DSGVTQTPKHLITATGQRVTLRCSPRSGDLSVYWYQQSLDQGLQFLIQYYNGEERAKGNILERFSAQQFPDLHSELNLSSLELGDSALYFCASNRLGSNSETQYFGPGTRLLVL.

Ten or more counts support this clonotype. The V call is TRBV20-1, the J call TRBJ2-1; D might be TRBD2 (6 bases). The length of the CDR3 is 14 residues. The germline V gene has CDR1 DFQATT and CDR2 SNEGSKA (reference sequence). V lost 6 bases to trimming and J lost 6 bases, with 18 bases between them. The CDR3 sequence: CSAPKEGIINEQFF. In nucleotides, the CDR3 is TGCAGTGCCCCGAAGGAGGGGATAATCAATGAGCAGTTCTTC.

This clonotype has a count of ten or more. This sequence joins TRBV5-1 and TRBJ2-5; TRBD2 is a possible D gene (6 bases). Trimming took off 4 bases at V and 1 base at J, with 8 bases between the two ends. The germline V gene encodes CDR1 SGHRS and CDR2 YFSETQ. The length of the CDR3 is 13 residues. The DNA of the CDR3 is TGCGCCAGCAGCATCGGGAGCCAAGAGACCCAGTACTTC. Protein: CASSIGSQETQYF.

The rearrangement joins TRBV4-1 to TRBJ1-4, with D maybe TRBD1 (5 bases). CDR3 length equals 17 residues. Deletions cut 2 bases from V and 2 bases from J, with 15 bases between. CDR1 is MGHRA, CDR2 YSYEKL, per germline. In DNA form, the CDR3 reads TGCGCCAGCAGCCAACAATCGAGGGGTCCGACTAATGAAAAACTGTTTTTT. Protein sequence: CASSQQSRGPTNEKLFF.

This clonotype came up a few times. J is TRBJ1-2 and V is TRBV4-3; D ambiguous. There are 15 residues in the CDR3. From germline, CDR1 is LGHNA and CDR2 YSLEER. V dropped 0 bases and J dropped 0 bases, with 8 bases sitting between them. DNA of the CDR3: TGCGCCAGCAGCCAAGAGGTCGAAGCTAACTATGGCTACACCTTC. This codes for CASSQEVEANYGYTF.

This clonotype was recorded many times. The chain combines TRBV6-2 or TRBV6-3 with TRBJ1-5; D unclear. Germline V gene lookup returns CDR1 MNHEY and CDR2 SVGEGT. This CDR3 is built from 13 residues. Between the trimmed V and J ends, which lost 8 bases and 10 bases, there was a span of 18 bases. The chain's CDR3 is CASSPRLEGPQHF. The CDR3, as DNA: TGTGCCAGCTCACCCCGGCTGGAGGGTCCCCAGCATTTT.

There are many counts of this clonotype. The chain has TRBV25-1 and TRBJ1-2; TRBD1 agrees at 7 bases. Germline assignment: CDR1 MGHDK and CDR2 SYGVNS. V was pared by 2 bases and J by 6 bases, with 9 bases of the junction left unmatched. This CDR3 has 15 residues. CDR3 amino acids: CASSERAGGTNGYTF. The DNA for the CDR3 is TGTGCCAGCAGTGAACGGGCAGGGGGTACGAATGGCTACACCTTC.

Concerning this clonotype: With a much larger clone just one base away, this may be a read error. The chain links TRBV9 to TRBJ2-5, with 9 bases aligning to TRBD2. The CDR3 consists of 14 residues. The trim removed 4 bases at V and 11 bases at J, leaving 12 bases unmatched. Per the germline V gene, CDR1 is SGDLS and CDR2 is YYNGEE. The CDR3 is CASSRGGAWHEQYF. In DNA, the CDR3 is TGTGCCAGCAGCCGCGGGGGGGCCTGGCATGAGCAGTACTTC.

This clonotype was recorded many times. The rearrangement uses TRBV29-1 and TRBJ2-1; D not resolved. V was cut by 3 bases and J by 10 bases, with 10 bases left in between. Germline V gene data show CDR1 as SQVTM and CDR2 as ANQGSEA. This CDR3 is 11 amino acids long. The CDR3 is CSVDNVGEQFF. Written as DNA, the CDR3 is TGCAGCGTTGATAACGTAGGGGAGCAGTTCTTC.

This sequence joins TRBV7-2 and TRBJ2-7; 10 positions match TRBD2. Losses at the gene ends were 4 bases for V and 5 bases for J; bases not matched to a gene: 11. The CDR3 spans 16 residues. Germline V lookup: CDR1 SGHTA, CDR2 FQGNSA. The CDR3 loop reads CASSWAPSGSVDEQYF. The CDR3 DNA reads TGTGCCAGCAGCTGGGCCCCTAGCGGGAGTGTGGACGAGCAGTACTTC.

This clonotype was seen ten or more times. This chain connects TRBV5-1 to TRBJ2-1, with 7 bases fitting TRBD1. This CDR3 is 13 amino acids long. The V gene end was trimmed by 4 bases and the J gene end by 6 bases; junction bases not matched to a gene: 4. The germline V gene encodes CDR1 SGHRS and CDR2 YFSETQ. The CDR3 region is CASSPGQANEQFF. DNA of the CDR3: TGCGCCAGCAGCCCTGGACAGGCCAATGAGCAGTTCTTC.

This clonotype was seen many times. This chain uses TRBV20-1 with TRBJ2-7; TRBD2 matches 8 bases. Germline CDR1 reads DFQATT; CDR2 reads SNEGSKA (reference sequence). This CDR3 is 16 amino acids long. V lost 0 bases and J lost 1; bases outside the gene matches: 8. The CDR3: CSARDPFSGVSYEQYF. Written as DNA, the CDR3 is TGCAGTGCTAGAGATCCCTTTAGCGGGGTTTCCTACGAGCAGTACTTC.

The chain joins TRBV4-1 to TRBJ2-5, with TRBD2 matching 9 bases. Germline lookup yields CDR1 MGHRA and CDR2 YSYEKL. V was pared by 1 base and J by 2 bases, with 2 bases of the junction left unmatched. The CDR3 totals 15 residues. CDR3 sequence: CASSQGLAVQETQYF. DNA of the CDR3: TGCGCCAGCAGCCAAGGACTAGCGGTTCAAGAGACCCAGTACTTC.